This TCR beta chain was sequenced for a study of cytomegalovirus exposure and HLA in healthy donors. General study findings and limits: Donors belonging to an Asian-associated ancestry cluster reportedly showed fewer N-insertions in productive TCRs than the approximately 640-donor mean, according to what a later analysis found. Within an earlier analysis, most TCR beta V segments proved productive either about 90% or about 30% of the time.

PCR was performed using 60 Vbeta and 13 Jbeta primers. TCRdb's table, derived via immunoSEQ multiplex PCR, lists solely in-frame clones and lacks some. The sample includes about 170,000 clones, roughly 73% of them seen just once. A word on this clone: Its target is unknown.

CDR3 length: 15 amino acids. V was pared by 5 bases and J by 5 bases, with 7 bases of the junction left unmatched. Germline lookup yields CDR1 SGHTA and CDR2 FQGTGA. The receptor comes from a female donor in good health and CMV-seronegative. The sample consisted of PBMCs. This sequence joins TRBV7-3 and TRBJ2-1; 9 bases are a match to TRBD2. CDR3 sequence: CASSSAGGQDNEQFF. The DNA for the CDR3 is TGTGCCAGCAGCAGTGCGGGGGGGCAAGACAATGAGCAGTTCTTC.